Sequencing of this T cell receptor (beta chain) was carried out in a study of T cell changes during pregnancy in multiple sclerosis. Trimming left V 1 base short and J 0 bases short, with 7 bases between. The CDR3 totals 15 residues. CDR1 and CDR2 from the germline V gene are MNHEY and SVGAGI. Some clones are missing from TCRdb's copy, which holds only in-frame ones; the method was immunoSEQ multiplex PCR. Among tens of thousands of clones listed, around 93% were seen once. This specimen was peripheral blood, taken after pregnancy. V usage is TRBV6-5 and J usage is TRBJ1-3; D uncertain. The TCR comes from a female donor with multiple sclerosis, enrolled in a pregnancy study. The CDR3 coding sequence is TGTGCCAGCAGTTACTGGGCGAGCTCTGGAAACACCATATATTTT. Its translation is CASSYWASSGNTIYF.